The clone carrying this T cell receptor (beta chain) appeared once. The record originates from a study of blood T cells in healthy people across ages. Germline CDR1 reads SGDLS; CDR2 reads YYNGEE. The CDR3 totals 14 residues. V shed 0 bases and J 4 bases; nucleotides not matched to a gene: 2. Combining a sample-barcoded 5' primer with a J-beta primer mix, a second PCR ran for about 7 to 11 cycles. TCRdb used MiXCR to reprocess the 5' RACE reads, holding one entry per CDR3 protein. This table holds around 970,000 distinct CDR3 sequences, roughly half found once. The TCR sequence derives from a woman aged 55-75 years in good health. The V call is TRBV9, the J call TRBJ2-7, with TRBD2 matching 9 bases. Material for sequencing was blood. CDR3 in amino acids: CASSVVAGAYEQYF. DNA for the CDR3: TGTGCCAGCAGCGTAGTAGCGGGAGCTTACGAGCAGTACTTC.